This T cell receptor beta chain was observed in a study of cytomegalovirus exposure and HLA in healthy donors (dated by TCRdb to between 2016 and 2019). Regarding the research as a whole: In an earlier analysis of approximately 500 of the donors, 250 to 350 Gb of sequence data and 90 million to 130 million unique TCR beta sequences from some 170 million T cells were reported. An early release that covered roughly 600 HLA-typed donors contained approximately 300 gigabases of sequencing data and roughly 84 million unique TCR sequences. Among the roughly 390 genotyped donors, about 83% belonged to the genetic ancestry cluster associated with self-reported Caucasian donors. The study aimed to test whether cataloging public T cell receptors could reveal signatures of past pathogen exposure. Using immunosequencing, the study profiled T cell repertoires from 666 subjects and related those repertoires to cytomegalovirus serostatus. In addition to the first cohort of around 670 subjects, a separate validation cohort of approximately 120 different subjects was used. High-throughput TCR immunosequencing, statistical association of individual TCRs with disease status, and machine learning were combined to predict cytomegalovirus infection status. A later analysis re-analyzed previously published TCR beta repertoires from 600 to 850 donors and added high-resolution HLA genotyping to study TCR occurrence patterns. Rather than using new phenotypic data, the later analysis identified candidate immune exposures from TCR beta sequences and from how often those sequences occurred across donors. In an earlier analysis of roughly 600 of the donors, high-throughput TCR beta sequencing was used to judge whether each TCR beta V gene segment behaved as functional or pseudogenic. Donor age, sex, ethnicity and CMV serostatus were compiled alongside the repertoire data. A later genetic analysis took genome-wide SNP genotypes for about 60% of the roughly 670 donors and used that subset as a discovery cohort. Every repertoire in the discovery cohort had been generated on one and the same sequencing platform. HLA typing covered class I and class II loci at four-digit resolution. The number of donors typed differed by locus, with roughly 629-640 for A, B, C, DRB1 and DQB1, roughly 520 for DQA1, nearly 610 for DPA1, and around 450 for DPB1. A handful of DR-DQ haplotypes were handled as single units for association and clustering because linkage in the cohort was strong. Among some 400 genotyped donors of the cohort, an average of around 240,000 unique TCR beta nucleotide sequences were sequenced per donor, roughly a sixth of them non-productive.

Overall study outcomes, separate from this receptor: V-gene and J-gene trimming of TCR beta chains was associated with a missense DCLRE1C variant in a later genetic analysis, and the association was replicated in an independent cohort. In an earlier analysis of 587 of the donors, most TCR beta V segments were observed in productive rearrangements about 87% or about 30% of the time, broadly matching IMGT annotations. In a later analysis, most CMV-associated TCR beta chains were found to appear HLA-restricted, with HLA associations seemingly driven largely by CMV exposure. In a later analysis, the rate of TCR association differed among HLA loci, with DRB1 alleles having the most associated TCRs and HLA-C alleles having the fewest. Several of the top co-occurrence clusters appeared to be linked to parvovirus B19, influenza, CMV and Epstein-Barr virus, according to a later analysis. Immune exposure information for the cohort was limited to CMV serostatus. A cluster of highly shared sequence variants was judged likely to represent a technical artifact of the sequencing pipeline. Correlated functional status among segregating V segments might be attributable to linkage disequilibrium, but an unknown experimental factor could not be ruled out. Because counts were too low, some 16 rarely observed V segments, including chromosome 9 orphons, were excluded from the earlier analysis of several hundred of the donors. When HLA alleles, especially DR and DQ, strongly co-occurred, attributing TCR associations to individual alleles was difficult. In vitro tests confirmed that three of the cytomegalovirus-associated TCR beta chains recognize cytomegalovirus antigens. Compared with the approximately 700-donor mean, donors in an Asian-associated ancestry cluster had fewer N-insertions in productive TCRs, according to a later genetic analysis. Some IMGT-functional V segments, including TRBV6-2 and TRBV6-3, could not be told apart with the 87-base-pair reads, so those segments were excluded. Most TCR sequences were observed very rarely across donors, whereas some public TCRs were present in many individuals. The classifier was reported to diagnose cytomegalovirus status with high specificity and sensitivity in both the original cohort and the validation cohort. The study listed 150 to 200 TCR beta chains as associated with cytomegalovirus. HLA typing was unavailable for some donors at each locus, so association tests used only the typed subset. It was suggested by the authors that the approach could potentially be generalized to other disease states and immunological phenotypes. The cohort was sequenced for TCR beta chains only, and without alpha or paired-chain data the features that could be detected were limited. In a later analysis, about 17,000 TCR beta sequences were associated with specific HLA alleles at a false discovery rate of 0.05. A further reported finding was that TCR beta sequences accurately predicted the HLA-A and HLA-B alleles for most subjects in the first cohort. In a later analysis, HLA-associated TCR beta chains showed more clonal expansion and lower generation probabilities than non-associated chains that were equally common. Roughly uniform sequencing depth across donors was assumed in presence/absence analyses, although this assumption may not hold.

CDR1 SGHKS and CDR2 YYEKEE were looked up in the germline V gene (reference sequence). The CDR3 runs 12 residues from the cysteine to the phenylalanine. The only DNA kept is the CDR3, 36 bases in frame from the first base. V is pruned by 5 bases and J by 9 bases, leaving 4 bases of the junction without a gene match. The method was the immunoSEQ multiplex PCR assay. For the multiplex PCR, a mixture combining 60 forward primers for TCR Vbeta segments and 13 reverse primers for TCR Jbeta segments was used. Amplification of the CDR3 region of rearranged TCR beta genes was performed with a multiplex PCR assay on genomic DNA. On the Illumina HiSeq System, the amplified TCR beta libraries were sequenced as 87-base-pair reads. The authors' pipeline ran thus. In a later analysis, approximately 74 million unique TCR beta chains were counted across the 500 to 700 repertoires, and about 10 million of these chains were shared by at least two donors. To remove PCR and sequencing errors, raw reads were error-corrected and collapsed into unique sequences using a nearest-neighbor algorithm that merged closely related sequences. To assign V, D and J gene segments, CDR3 sequences were aligned to IMGT reference sequences. Each retained sequence needed at least a six-nucleotide match to both a V gene segment and a J gene segment. A rearrangement was called productive if the CDR3 had no stop codons and remained in frame with V and J, and every other rearrangement was called non-productive. Following IMGT convention, CDR3 was defined as the stretch from the second conserved V-encoded cysteine up to the conserved J-encoded phenylalanine. The earlier analysis of about 610 of the donors excluded any sequence lacking an unambiguous match to a single V gene segment. An earlier analysis of fewer than 650 of the donors classified V segments as functional when productive rearrangements were above 56.7% and as segregating when the standard deviation between donors was above 5%. A statistical classification framework was developed to diagnose cytomegalovirus status using the catalog of TCR beta chain sequences. A later analysis assigned V and J genes by comparing TCR nucleotide sequences with IMGT/GENE-DB human TR gene sequences. A later analysis assigned CDR3 sequences and most-parsimonious VDJ recombination scenarios with the TCRdist pipeline. In a later analysis, every TCR beta chain was defined by the combination of its CDR3 amino acid sequence and its V-gene family, and reads without a unique V-gene family were dropped. A later analysis removed nearly 600 highly shared, low-generation-probability nucleotide sequences to deal with suspected cross-contamination and a sequencing artifact. For each public chain, a later analysis derived a clonal expansion index from normalized ranks of inferred template counts within each repertoire. In a later analysis, generation probabilities were computed using a VDJ recombination model fitted to out-of-frame rearrangements, and the results were checked against IGoR. In a later analysis, hypergeometric tests were used to score TCR-TCR, TCR-HLA and TCR-CMV co-occurrence, with a repertoire-size bias correction applied to TCR pairs. A later analysis estimated false discovery rates by permuting HLA or CMV assignments 20 times. A later analysis grouped co-occurring TCRs with DBSCAN, adding TCRdist sequence similarity when clustering within HLA-allele-positive subsets. Co-occurrence clustering excluded repertoires with fewer than 30,000 or more than 120,000 public chains, plus five with anomalous nucleotide sharing. TCRdb retrieved this table from immuneACCESS and kept in-frame rearrangements only. Not all clones are present; in checked studies, unresolved V genes account for under half, and no reason is known for the remainder. V and J calls and clone size are those listed in that table; D and trimming were worked out from the DNA. Recorded for this sample are about 150,000 clones; about 80% of them occurred a single time. Of the sample, about 2% is held by the ten largest clones.

This clone has only a few counts. Its antigen has not been determined. No base quality information exists; no much larger clone differs at one position. In total, about 650 healthy bone marrow donors made up the cohort. At the time of sampling, all cohort members were nominally healthy, though unrecorded immune exposures were likely present. The donor tested CMV seronegative and was one of the 352 seronegative cohort members. A peripheral blood sample was collected from each donor, and TCR beta sequencing was performed on peripheral blood mononuclear cells. Genomic DNA was extracted from the blood cell samples with the Qiagen DNeasy Blood Extraction Kit.

Recombination connected TRBV5-5 to TRBJ2-1, and TRBD1 matches 8 of the central bases. The source material was PBMCs. This clonotype originated in a man younger than 40 in good health and CMV-seronegative. CDR3 sequence: CASRTGASEQFF. The nucleotide sequence reads as follows: TGTGCCAGCAGGACAGGGGCAAGTGAGCAGTTCTTC. Where the CDR3 stops, the reference TRBV5-5 and TRBJ2-1 genes take over; the full variable domain is DAGVTQSPTHLIKTRGQQVTLRCSPISGHKSVSWYQQVLGQGPQFIFQYYEKEERGRGNFPDRFSARQFPNYSSELNVNALLLGDSALYLCASRTGASEQFFGPGTRLTVL.